The 10 T cell receptor beta chains below were found in one sample sequenced in a study of T cell responses to AZD1222 COVID-19 vaccine. TCRdb keeps only in-frame clones here, not all; method: immunoSEQ multiplex PCR. This table has 65,000 to 90,000 clones, 85% to 90% appearing once. The material sequenced was peripheral blood, taken on day 0 of AZD1222 vaccination. The receptors shown here come from an adult in good health.

The chain couples TRBV7-2 to TRBJ2-7, with TRBD2 identical over 8 bases. This CDR3 spans 15 amino acids. CDR1 SGHTA and CDR2 FQGNSA come from the germline V gene. The junction had 8 bases not matched to a gene; V was cut back by 2 bases and J by 5 bases. The CDR3 sequence: CASSLSGSVRHEQYF. CDR3 DNA sequence: TGTGCCAGCAGCTTAAGCGGGAGCGTTCGCCACGAGCAGTACTTC.

The chain recombines TRBV5-1 with TRBJ2-3; no clear D. This CDR3 has 15 residues. Trimming took 2 bases from V and 1 from J, leaving 11 bases between them. The germline V gene has CDR1 SGHRS and CDR2 YFSETQ. The CDR3 bases are TGCGCCAGCAGCTTTAGTCTTGGGGGCACAGATACGCAGTATTTT. Encoded protein: CASSFSLGGTDTQYF.

This chain links TRBV20-1 with TRBJ2-5; perhaps D is TRBD1 or TRBD2 (5 bases each). The CDR3 extends over 15 amino acids. Trimming cost V 3 bases and J 0 bases, with 14 bases left between them. Germline V CDR1 and CDR2: DFQATT, SNEGSKA (reference sequence). The CDR3 DNA reads as TGCAGTGCTAGTCCTCAGGGAGCGTACCAAGAGACCCAGTACTTC. It is translated as CSASPQGAYQETQYF.

In its sample, this clone was seen a few times. The chain uses TRBV2 and TRBJ2-3, with D tentatively TRBD2 (5 bases). Germline values: CDR1 SNHLY, CDR2 FYNNEI. V lost 2 bases, J lost 4 bases, and 7 bases lay in between. There are 13 residues in the CDR3. The CDR3 is CASSEMRADTQYF. The DNA for the CDR3 is TGTGCCAGCAGTGAAATGAGGGCAGATACGCAGTATTTT.

The CDR3: CASSLAGTSFYNEQFF. The DNA for the CDR3 is TGTGCCAGCAGCTTAGCCGGGACTAGCTTCTACAATGAGCAGTTCTTC. V is TRBV7-8 and J is TRBJ2-1; 9 bases match TRBD2. The J segment lost 3 bases and the V segment lost 0 bases, leaving 3 bases of the junction unmatched. CDR3 size: 16 residues. Per germline, CDR1 SGHVS and CDR2 FQNEAQ.

The CDR3: CASNEPPGRRSDSPLHF. Written as DNA, the CDR3 is TGTGCCAGTAACGAACCCCCCGGGCGGCGGAGTGATTCACCCCTCCACTTT. The chain is built from TRBV19 and TRBJ1-6; D not resolved. V shed 7 bases and J shed 8 bases, with 24 bases lying between them. The germline gives CDR1 LNHDA, CDR2 SQIVND (reference sequence). The CDR3 consists of 17 residues.

The CDR3 reads CASSLGGGVRNEQYF. Written as DNA, the CDR3 is TGTGCCAGCAGTTTAGGAGGGGGAGTTAGGAACGAGCAGTACTTC. The rearrangement joins TRBV28 to TRBJ2-7; D assignment may be TRBD1 or TRBD2 (6 bases each). The CDR3 extends over 15 amino acids. V was cut by 2 bases and J by 5 bases, with 16 bases left in between. The germline V gene has CDR1 MDHEN and CDR2 SYDVKM.

The chain joins TRBV7-2 to TRBJ2-7, with TRBD2 as a possible D gene (6 bases). From germline, CDR1 is SGHTA and CDR2 FQGNSA. CDR3 length equals 13 residues. V lost 8 bases and J lost 0, with 11 bases in between. This CDR3 is CASGGTVSYEQYF. CDR3 nucleotide sequence: TGTGCCAGCGGGGGGACGGTCTCCTACGAGCAGTACTTC.

This sequence joins TRBV7-9 and TRBJ1-1; D may be TRBD1 (5 bases). The CDR3 covers 18 residues. The V gene lost 4 bases and the J gene lost 0 bases, with 21 bases spanning the gap. CDR1 and CDR2 (germline): SEHNR, FQNEAQ (reference sequence). CDR3 sequence reads: CASSSQAVLPFMNTEAFF. CDR3 DNA: TGTGCCAGCAGCTCACAGGCGGTACTCCCCTTTATGAACACTGAAGCTTTCTTT.

The J gene is TRBJ2-4, the V gene TRBV18, with TRBD1 identical over 10 bases. CDR3 length: 16 amino acids. The germline CDR1 and CDR2 sequences are KGHSH and LQKENI. Trimming at V came to 6 bases and at J to 3 bases, leaving 8 bases not matched to a gene. Here the CDR3 DNA reads TGTGCCAGCTCTCCGACAGGGGGCGAGGGCAAAAACATTCAGTACTTC. It encodes CASSPTGGEGKNIQYF.